These 3 T cell receptor beta chains were sequenced from one sample in a study of cytomegalovirus exposure and HLA in healthy donors. Use of 60 Vbeta and 13 Jbeta primers characterized the PCR. Clones were sequenced by immunoSEQ multiplex PCR, and TCRdb holds only the in-frame ones, with some missing. The repertoire holds around 140,000 clones, with more than 60% as singletons. What was sequenced was PBMCs. The receptors were sampled from a female donor in good health and CMV-seronegative.

The chain uses TRBV11-2 and TRBJ2-1; 8 nucleotides agree with TRBD1. Unmatched junction bases numbered 10, after V lost 7 bases and J lost 2 bases. Germline-derived CDR1 and CDR2 are SGHAT and FQNNGV. CDR3 length: 16 amino acids. The CDR3 reads CASTQAPGGPYNEQFF. Written as DNA, the CDR3 is TGTGCCAGCACCCAGGCCCCAGGGGGCCCCTACAATGAGCAGTTCTTC.

The chain has TRBV9 and TRBJ2-1; 7 nucleotides match TRBD1. With V trimmed by 3 bases and J by 8 bases, 11 bases remained unmatched. Germline V gives CDR1 SGDLS, CDR2 YYNGEE. The CDR3 contains 15 residues. The CDR3 DNA reads TGTGCCAGCAGCGCCGACAGGGTAACATTTGATGAGCAGTTCTTC. Residues: CASSADRVTFDEQFF.

The rearrangement links TRBV6-5 to TRBJ1-5, with 8 bases identical to TRBD1. The ends lost 6 bases at V and 4 bases at J; junction bases unmatched: 8. The CDR3 totals 15 residues. Germline V gives CDR1 MNHEY, CDR2 SVGAGI. CDR3 protein: CASSYGTGENQPQHF. DNA of the CDR3: TGTGCCAGCAGCTACGGGACAGGCGAAAATCAGCCCCAGCATTTT.